Following are 8 T cell receptor beta chains from one sample sequenced in a study of T-cell reconstitution after alpha-beta-depleted transplantation in children. The TCRbeta library incorporated unique molecular identifiers. TCRdb re-derived calls from the PCR reads in MiXCR, one entry per CDR3 protein. The table lists 65,000 to 85,000 distinct CDR3 sequences, roughly 10% of them singletons. The sequences come from PBMCs, collected before TCRalphabeta/CD19-depleted stem cell transplant. These receptors all stem from a boy younger than 18 with acute myeloid leukemia, due to receive a stem cell transplant.

This clonotype was recorded at least ten times. The gene calls are TRBV5-6 and TRBJ1-1, with TRBD1 matching 7 bases. The junction had 9 bases not matched to a gene; V was cut back by 2 bases and J by 11 bases. Germline V lookup: CDR1 SGHDT, CDR2 YYEEEE. The CDR3 is 13 residues long. CDR3 DNA sequence: TGTGCCAGCAGCTTTGCGACAGGGAATAGGGCTTTCTTT. Translating it yields CASSFATGNRAFF. Using reference TRBV5-6 and TRBJ1-1 for the parts outside the CDR3, the full variable domain is DAGVTQSPTHLIKTRGQQVTLRCSPKSGHDTVSWYQQALGQGPQFIFQYYEEEERQRGNFPDRFSGHQFPNYSSELNVNALLLGDSALYLCASSFATGNRAFFGQGTRLTVV.

The chain employs TRBV5-6 and TRBJ2-5; 12 positions match TRBD1. This CDR3 comprises 15 residues. V was clipped by 4 bases and J by 5 bases; unmatched bases: 6. Per the germline V gene, CDR1 is SGHDT and CDR2 is YYEEEE. Here the CDR3 DNA reads TGTGCCAGCAGCACCCCGGGACAGGGGGCGGAGACCCAGTACTTC. It is translated as CASSTPGQGAETQYF.

This clonotype has just a few counts. The DNA for the CDR3 is TGCAGCGTTGACGAGGTCACTAATGAAAAACTGTTTTTT. Residues: CSVDEVTNEKLFF. The gene calls are TRBV29-1 and TRBJ1-4, with unresolved D. Trimming took off 3 bases at V and 2 bases at J, with 7 bases between the two ends. The CDR3 totals 13 residues. Germline-derived CDR1 and CDR2 are SQVTM and ANQGSEA. The full variable domain, with the rest looked up from reference TRBV29-1 and TRBJ1-4, is SAVISQKPSRDICQRGTSLTIQCQVDSQVTMMFWYRQQPGQSLTLIATANQGSEATYESGFVIDKFPISRPNLTFSTLTVSNMSPEDSSIYLCSVDEVTNEKLFFGSGTQLSVL.

This clonotype has a count of ten or more. The genes are TRBV14 and TRBJ1-1; 10 bases agree with TRBD1. The J segment lost 5 bases and the V segment lost 4 bases, leaving 10 bases of the junction unmatched. Germline lookup yields CDR1 SGHDN and CDR2 FVKESK. The CDR3 runs 16 residues. In DNA form, the CDR3 reads TGTGCCAGCAGCCCCGACAGGGGGCGAGGAAGAACTGAAGCTTTCTTT. It is translated as CASSPDRGRGRTEAFF.

This chain uses TRBV7-3 with TRBJ2-7, with TRBD2 as a possible D gene (5 bases). V shed 4 bases and J shed 10 bases, with 26 bases lying between them. CDR1 SGHTA and CDR2 FQGTGA come from the germline V gene. This CDR3 comprises 16 residues. The DNA for the CDR3 is TGTGCCAGCAGCTCCCCGCGCGGGTTCCCAGGTGGCGACCAGTACTTC. It codes for CASSSPRGFPGGDQYF.

This clonotype was detected ten times or more. Compared with germline, one end of the junction differs, possibly owing to a read error. V and J are TRBV20-1 and TRBJ2-6; the D is unclear. Germline V gene lookup returns CDR1 DFQATT and CDR2 SNEGSKA (reference sequence). This CDR3 contains 19 residues. CDR3 sequence (DNA): TGCAGTGCTCGAGAAAAACAAAGTGGGCATTTTTCTGGGGCCAACGTCCTGACTTTC. It translates to CSAREKQSGHFSGANVLTF.

The table lists this clonotype with many counts. The chain joins TRBV7-3 to TRBJ1-5, with D unresolved. V was pared by 6 bases and J by 3 bases, with 9 bases between. The CDR3 is made up of 13 amino acids. Germline values: CDR1 SGHTA, CDR2 FQGTGA. CDR3 bases: TGTGCCAGCAGTGGAGACAACAATCAGCCCCAGCATTTT. As protein: CASSGDNNQPQHF.

This clonotype occurred many times. V gene TRBV15 combines with J gene TRBJ1-6, with 7 positions matching TRBD1. The V and J ends lost 5 bases and 5 bases, in that order; junction bases with no gene match: 6. Germline V CDR1 and CDR2: LNHNV, YYDKDF (reference sequence). CDR3 length equals 15 residues. This CDR3 reads CATSSWTGDNSPLHF. CDR3 DNA sequence: TGTGCCACCAGCTCGTGGACAGGAGATAATTCACCCCTCCACTTT.